These T cell receptor beta chains were read from a single sample in a study of blood T cell repertoires in COVID-19. The method was immunoSEQ multiplex PCR; TCRdb's version includes in-frame clones alone and lacks a portion of them. Of approximately 53,000 clones in the sample, approximately 91% were seen once. The sequenced material came from peripheral blood. The receptors originated from an elderly woman with acute or convalescent COVID-19. Each CDR3 is given without its conserved first and last residue. Fields, in order: V gene, J gene, CDR3 protein.

V: TRBV5-6; J: TRBJ2-7; CDR3: ASSLAGASYEQY
V: TRBV5-4; J: TRBJ1-3; CDR3: ASSLGGRRSGNTIY
V: TRBV27; J: TRBJ2-6; CDR3: ASSLSTAGSLPGANVLT
V: TRBV18; J: TRBJ2-1; CDR3: ASSTRTGLGEQF
V: TRBV6-5; J: TRBJ1-4; CDR3: ASRTGWTEKLF
V: TRBV10-3; J: TRBJ2-5; CDR3: AISARGQGFEKRTQY
V: TRBV19; J: TRBJ2-7; CDR3: ASSTGTAKTSSYEQY
V: TRBV5-1; J: TRBJ1-1; CDR3: ASSNTGVTGTEAF
V: TRBV5-1; J: TRBJ2-1; CDR3: ASRSGSGGNEQF
V: TRBV7-2; J: TRBJ2-7; CDR3: ASSFGGTGRASYEQY
V: TRBV14; J: TRBJ2-7; CDR3: ASSFHSGTSESEQY
V: TRBV30; J: TRBJ1-1; CDR3: AWTPDRAEAF
V: TRBV30; J: TRBJ1-2; CDR3: AWSANRGRRGYT
V: TRBV6-5; J: TRBJ2-1; CDR3: ASSRTSSYNEQF
V: TRBV27; J: TRBJ2-7; CDR3: ASRPAGDYEQY
V: TRBV5-1; J: TRBJ1-2; CDR3: ASSLGTGGLRNYGYT
V: TRBV4-3; J: TRBJ1-2; CDR3: ASSQGAGGLGYT
V: TRBV18; J: TRBJ2-7; CDR3: ASGISGSSYEQY
V: TRBV5-8; J: TRBJ2-1; CDR3: ASSFLQGAEHNEQF
V: TRBV6-1; J: TRBJ2-1; CDR3: ASSEVQKDEQF
V: TRBV10-3; J: TRBJ1-2; CDR3: AISDNKNYGYT
V: TRBV12-3/TRBV12-4; J: TRBJ1-2; CDR3: ASRLQGWSGYT
V: TRBV27; J: TRBJ2-5; CDR3: ASRRLDSGRGETQY
V: TRBV7-9; J: TRBJ1-6; CDR3: ASSLADRGNSPLH
V: TRBV18; J: TRBJ1-4; CDR3: ASSPPVGPPTNEKLF
V: TRBV7-3; J: TRBJ1-1; CDR3: ASSPGDRNTEAF
V: TRBV10-3; J: TRBJ2-1; CDR3: ATREPRDLDEQF
V: TRBV28; J: TRBJ2-7; CDR3: ASATSGGGEQY
V: TRBV6-5; J: TRBJ1-1; CDR3: ASSYSSAGGTEAF
V: TRBV5-1; J: TRBJ2-1; CDR3: ASSLLASKLGNEQF
V: TRBV7-2; J: TRBJ2-1; CDR3: ASRERASYNEQF
V: TRBV11-2; J: TRBJ2-7; CDR3: ASSPATGAYEQY
V: TRBV6-1; J: TRBJ2-7; CDR3: ASSAKDRVSSYEQY
V: TRBV7-9; J: TRBJ1-2; CDR3: ASSPTGATRGYT
V: TRBV24-1; J: TRBJ2-1; CDR3: ATPTSGTQF
V: TRBV9; J: TRBJ2-7; CDR3: ASSVDLGTSIYEQY
V: TRBV18; J: TRBJ2-7; CDR3: ASSPVRVKTTYEQY
V: TRBV18; J: TRBJ1-1; CDR3: ASSWGQGAGGTEAF
V: TRBV7-2; J: TRBJ1-1; CDR3: ASSLDRQGLVYTEAF
V: TRBV7-2; J: TRBJ2-5; CDR3: ASSLGQPSLKTQY
V: TRBV5-1; J: TRBJ2-3; CDR3: ASSKGLAGGPDTQY
V: TRBV29-1; J: TRBJ1-4; CDR3: RIVKGIGAGDEKLF
V: TRBV9; J: TRBJ1-1; CDR3: ASSGGPGQSSKAF
V: TRBV29-1; J: TRBJ1-6; CDR3: SVRSSYNSPLH
V: TRBV7-8; J: TRBJ2-7; CDR3: ASSLGWAVQGNEQY
V: TRBV6-6; J: TRBJ1-4; CDR3: ATRDREGVEKLF
V: TRBV15; J: TRBJ2-1; CDR3: ATSRLGVNEQF
V: TRBV27; J: TRBJ1-6; CDR3: ASSFFLGGSSPLH
V: TRBV28; J: TRBJ1-2; CDR3: ASSSPRTGLGYT
V: TRBV7-9; J: TRBJ2-7; CDR3: ASGDSYSYEQY
V: TRBV10-3; J: TRBJ2-6; CDR3: AISDFLGGQEGGANVLT
V: TRBV14; J: TRBJ1-2; CDR3: ASSQAGTGFKGYT
V: TRBV7-9; J: TRBJ1-4; CDR3: ASSSSGTGVEKLF
V: TRBV7-3; J: TRBJ1-2; CDR3: ASSLGWREGYT
V: TRBV30; J: TRBJ1-3; CDR3: AWTLSGSLSGNTIY